The next 29 T cell receptor beta chains were all read from a single sample in a study of OX40 agonist ivuxolimab in advanced cancers. TCRdb's copy holds only in-frame clones and misses some; the assay was immunoSEQ multiplex PCR. The table records 65,000 to 95,000 clones, 80% to 90% of them present only once. Sequencing was performed on CD4+ or CD8+ T cells sorted from blood, taken in a trial of the OX40 agonist ivuxolimab. The receptors stem from an adult with an advanced solid tumor such as melanoma, head and neck, liver or kidney cancer.

The V call is TRBV30, the J call TRBJ2-7; 7 nucleotides agree with TRBD1. Trimming cost V 6 bases and J 4 bases; bases outside gene matches: 6. CDR3 length equals 12 residues. In germline, CDR1 is GTSNPN, CDR2 SVGIG (reference sequence). CDR3 amino acids: CACSTGLYEQYF. The CDR3, as DNA: TGTGCCTGCTCGACAGGGTTATACGAGCAGTACTTC.

This clone occurred once. CDR3 DNA: TGTGCCAGCAGCGCGGACGGAACCGTCTATGGCTACACCTTC. This encodes CASSADGTVYGYTF. The chain has TRBV6-1 and TRBJ1-2; D gene ambiguous. There are 14 residues in the CDR3. V was clipped by 6 bases and J by 4 bases, with 15 bases between them. The germline gives CDR1 MNHNS, CDR2 SASEGT.

This clone was counted once. The V call is TRBV27, the J call TRBJ2-7; 7 bases align to TRBD2. Germline V gene data show CDR1 as MNHEY and CDR2 as SMNVEV (reference sequence). The ends lost 5 bases at V and 0 bases at J; junction bases unmatched: 4. The CDR3 contains 14 residues. CDR3 sequence (DNA): TGTGCCAGCAGTGACGGGGGGAGCTCCTACGAGCAGTACTTC. This sequence encodes CASSDGGSSYEQYF.

The chain couples TRBV19 to TRBJ2-1; perhaps TRBD2 as D (6 bases). The CDR3 covers 13 residues. V was clipped by 10 bases and J by 3 bases, with 13 bases between them. Germline V CDR1 and CDR2: LNHDA, SQIVND (reference sequence). The CDR3 loop is CAIGTPNYNEQFF. In DNA, the CDR3 is TGTGCCATCGGGACTCCGAACTACAATGAGCAGTTCTTC.

This clone has a single count. The V gene is TRBV7-2, the J gene TRBJ2-7; 7 bases line up with TRBD2. J gave up 3 bases and V 0 bases, and 11 bases lay outside the gene matches. Germline V gene lookup returns CDR1 SGHTA and CDR2 FQGNSA. This CDR3 comprises 17 residues. CDR3 coding DNA: TGTGCCAGCAGCTTAGCGTGGCGCGGGAGAAGGGACTACGAGCAGTACTTC. Translation gives CASSLAWRGRRDYEQYF.

V is TRBV29-1 and J is TRBJ2-6; D not resolved. CDR3 length: 14 amino acids. CDR1 SQVTM and CDR2 ANQGSEA come from the germline V gene. V lost 6 bases, J lost 1 base, and 10 bases lay in between. The CDR3 nucleotides are TGCAGCGTCCTGGACGGATCTGGGGCCAACGTCCTGACTTTC. This encodes CSVLDGSGANVLTF.

The chain couples TRBV19 to TRBJ1-5; the D is unclear. Trimming took off 7 bases at V and 5 bases at J, with 9 bases between the two ends. Germline CDR1 reads LNHDA; CDR2 reads SQIVND (reference sequence). The CDR3 is 12 amino acids. The CDR3 DNA follows: TGTGCCAGTAATCGCGGTGATCAGCCCCAGCATTTT. Amino acid sequence: CASNRGDQPQHF.

This sequence joins TRBV7-2 and TRBJ2-5; TRBD2 aligns across 10 bases. J was trimmed by 5 bases and V by 3 bases; bases with no gene match: 6. CDR1 is SGHTA and CDR2 is FQGNSA in the germline V gene. This CDR3 has 15 amino acids. The CDR3 region has the DNA TGTGCCAGCAGCTTGGGAGAGGGACTAGCGGAGACCCAGTACTTC. Its protein is CASSLGEGLAETQYF.

This clone was seen more than once but under ten times. The CDR3 is CASSATDSNTEAFF. The CDR3 bases are TGTGCCAGCAGTGCGACAGATTCGAACACTGAAGCTTTCTTT. This rearrangement joins TRBV6-4 to TRBJ1-1, with a possible D match to TRBD1 (5 bases). Trimming cost V 4 bases and J 1 base, with 10 bases left between them. Germline V gives CDR1 MRHNA, CDR2 SNTAGT. The CDR3 loop spans 14 amino acids.

This clone was detected a few times. This chain links TRBV2 with TRBJ1-6; tentative D call: TRBD1 (6 bases). CDR1 and CDR2 from the germline V gene are SNHLY and FYNNEI. This CDR3 has 15 residues. Trimming pared 7 bases from V and 7 bases from J, leaving 17 bases between. CDR3 loop: CASKTGGGVNSPLHF. The DNA of the CDR3 is TGTGCCAGCAAGACAGGAGGGGGGGTAAATTCACCCCTCCACTTT.

The J gene is TRBJ2-1, the V gene TRBV7-9, with TRBD2 matching over 8 bases. This CDR3 spans 15 amino acids. Trimming at V came to 1 base and at J to 6 bases, leaving 5 bases not matched to a gene. The germline gives CDR1 SEHNR, CDR2 FQNEAQ (reference sequence). The CDR3 here is CASSLGQRGTNEQFF. CDR3 nucleotide sequence: TGTGCCAGCAGCTTAGGCCAGCGGGGGACCAATGAGCAGTTCTTC.

The chain employs TRBV15 and TRBJ2-2; 7 bases fit TRBD2. The germline gives CDR1 LNHNV, CDR2 YYDKDF (reference sequence). This CDR3 has 14 residues. V lost 6 bases, J lost 4 bases, and 5 bases stayed unmatched. The CDR3 region is CATRALAATGELFF. The CDR3 nucleotides are TGTGCCACCAGGGCTCTAGCGGCCACCGGGGAGCTGTTTTTT.

This chain joins TRBV19 and TRBJ2-1; TRBD2 matches 7 bases. V trimming: 4 bases; J trimming: 5 bases; junction bases outside the gene matches: 11. This CDR3 is 16 amino acids long. Germline-derived CDR1 and CDR2 are LNHDA and SQIVND (reference sequence). The CDR3 loop is CASSTPRGVTHNEQFF. The CDR3 DNA reads TGTGCCAGTAGTACACCCCGGGGGGTGACACACAATGAGCAGTTCTTC.

CDR3 nucleotide sequence: TGTGCCAGCAGCCAGGGACAACCCTACGAGCAGTACTTC. Its protein product is CASSQGQPYEQYF. The chain uses TRBV13 and TRBJ2-7, with TRBD1 as a possible D gene (6 bases). Germline V gene sequence: CDR1 PRHDT, CDR2 FYEKMQ (reference sequence). The V end lost 5 bases, the J end lost 2 bases, and 10 bases lay between the germline ends. This CDR3 has 13 amino acids.

This clone was seen once. The chain couples TRBV11-2 to TRBJ1-3; D gene unclear. The V end was cut by 5 bases, the J end by 2 bases, with 13 bases between. Germline CDR1 and CDR2: SGHAT and FQNNGV. The CDR3 is 15 amino acids. CDR3 loop: CASSHPRGAGNTIYF. CDR3 nucleotides: TGTGCCAGCAGCCACCCACGCGGGGCTGGAAACACCATATATTTT.

The chain links TRBV28 to TRBJ2-1; 7 nucleotides align to TRBD1. The CDR3 is made up of 16 amino acids. Germline trimming cut 1 base from V and 5 bases from J; bases unmatched to any gene: 8. CDR1 is MDHEN and CDR2 is SYDVKM in the germline V gene. CDR3 sequence (DNA): TGTGCCAGCAGTTTATTAAGGGGGCGGGTCAACAATGAGCAGTTCTTC. As protein: CASSLLRGRVNNEQFF.

In this sample, this clone turned up once. The chain recombines TRBV4-2 with TRBJ1-1; perhaps TRBD1 as D (5 bases). Germline CDR1 LGHNA, CDR2 YNFKEQ. V lost 1 base and J lost 4, with 7 bases in between. This CDR3 has 13 amino acids. The CDR3 region has the DNA TGTGCCAGCAGCCAAGCAGGGACCACTGAAGCTTTCTTT. As protein: CASSQAGTTEAFF.

The chain employs TRBV7-7 and TRBJ2-5, with D hard to call. This CDR3 is 11 amino acids long. Trimming took 6 bases from V and 5 from J, leaving 7 bases between them. Germline V gene data show CDR1 as SSHAT and CDR2 as FNYEAQ (reference sequence). Here the CDR3 reads CASRLRETQYF. The CDR3 region has the DNA TGTGCCAGCAGGTTAAGGGAGACCCAGTACTTC.

The chain has TRBV5-4 and TRBJ1-2; D perhaps matches TRBD1 (6 bases). CDR1 and CDR2 (germline): SGHNT, YYREEE (reference sequence). The CDR3 length is 13 residues. Trimming shortened V by 3 bases and J by 7 bases, and 13 bases separated the two germline ends. CDR3 in amino acids: CASSSGGALGYTF. CDR3 bases: TGTGCCAGCAGCTCTGGGGGCGCGCTTGGCTACACCTTC.

The rearrangement links TRBV6-5 to TRBJ2-7; 8 nucleotides match TRBD1. With V trimmed by 6 bases and J by 5 bases, 6 bases remained unmatched. In germline, CDR1 is MNHEY, CDR2 SVGAGI. The CDR3 has 13 residues. CDR3 protein: CASRRQGYDEQYF. The CDR3 region has the DNA TGTGCCAGCAGAAGACAGGGGTACGACGAGCAGTACTTC.

CDR3 sequence reads: CSVVLRKTEQYF. The CDR3 bases are TGCAGCGTGGTACTTAGAAAGACCGAGCAGTACTTC. The chain carries TRBV29-1 and TRBJ2-7; D uncertain. The CDR3 is 12 amino acids. Trimming shortened V by 6 bases and J by 6 bases, and 15 bases separated the two germline ends. Looked up from germline, CDR1 is SQVTM and CDR2 is ANQGSEA.

The V call is TRBV7-9, the J call TRBJ1-6, with a weak D call TRBD1 (6 bases). With 1 base removed from V and 7 bases from J, the gap between germline ends came to 8 bases. This CDR3 has 14 amino acids. Germline CDR1 SEHNR, CDR2 FQNEAQ (reference sequence). As DNA, the CDR3 is TGTGCCAGCAGCTTAGGGGGGCGCAATTCACCCCTCCACTTT. Protein: CASSLGGRNSPLHF.

In its sample, this clone was seen once. The chain links TRBV14 to TRBJ1-2; no firm D call. The V end was cut by 5 bases, the J end by 2 bases, with 6 bases between. Germline CDR1 and CDR2: SGHDN and FVKESK. This CDR3 contains 12 residues. The CDR3 bases are TGTGCCAGCAGCGACGGAAACTATGGCTACACCTTC. Amino acid sequence: CASSDGNYGYTF.

This rearrangement joins TRBV5-4 to TRBJ2-3; D not resolved. V dropped 5 bases and J dropped 0 bases, with 16 bases sitting between them. CDR1 is SGHNT and CDR2 is YYREEE in the germline V gene (reference sequence). The CDR3 loop spans 16 amino acids. CDR3 DNA: TGTGCCAGCAGTTCGGACGGATTCAAGAGCACAGATACGCAGTATTTT. Its protein product is CASSSDGFKSTDTQYF.

The chain is built from TRBV7-9 and TRBJ1-2; 7 bases fit TRBD1. The germline CDR1 and CDR2 sequences are SEHNR and FQNEAQ (reference sequence). V lost 5 bases, J lost 3 bases, and 6 bases stayed unmatched. The CDR3 is 14 amino acids. The CDR3 spells CASSPRQGHYGYTF. For the CDR3, the DNA is TGTGCCAGCAGCCCTCGACAGGGACACTATGGCTACACCTTC.

The chain is built from TRBV6-1 and TRBJ2-6, with D hard to call. Germline CDR1 is MNHNS and CDR2 is SASEGT. The CDR3 is 14 residues long. The V and J ends lost 7 bases and 0 bases respectively, with 7 bases between them. The CDR3 protein is CASKDSSGANVLTF. CDR3 nucleotides: TGTGCCAGCAAGGATTCCTCTGGGGCCAACGTCCTGACTTTC.

This clone was counted a single time. The chain has TRBV18 and TRBJ2-1; possibly TRBD2 for D (5 bases). V was shortened by 4 bases and J by 6 bases, with 16 bases between the two germline ends. This CDR3 contains 15 residues. Germline V gives CDR1 KGHSH, CDR2 LQKENI. Here the CDR3 reads CASSLFSRDPNEQFF. The CDR3 bases are TGTGCCAGCTCACTTTTTTCTCGGGATCCCAATGAGCAGTTCTTC.

The rearrangement joins TRBV4-2 to TRBJ1-4, with 8 bases fitting TRBD1. This CDR3 spans 15 amino acids. V trimming: 6 bases; J trimming: 0 bases; junction bases outside the gene matches: 3. The germline CDR1 and CDR2 sequences are LGHNA and YNFKEQ. The CDR3 sequence is CASSSQGATNEKLFF. The DNA of the CDR3 is TGTGCCAGCAGTTCACAGGGGGCAACTAATGAAAAACTGTTTTTT.

This chain links TRBV5-1 with TRBJ2-5, with TRBD1 matching 7 bases. V lost 0 bases, J lost 5 bases, and 10 bases stayed unmatched. The CDR3 is made up of 16 amino acids. The germline V gene encodes CDR1 SGHRS and CDR2 YFSETQ. CDR3 nucleotides: TGCGCCAGCAGCTTGGGCTCAGGGACAGTTGAGGAGACCCAGTACTTC. It yields the protein CASSLGSGTVEETQYF.